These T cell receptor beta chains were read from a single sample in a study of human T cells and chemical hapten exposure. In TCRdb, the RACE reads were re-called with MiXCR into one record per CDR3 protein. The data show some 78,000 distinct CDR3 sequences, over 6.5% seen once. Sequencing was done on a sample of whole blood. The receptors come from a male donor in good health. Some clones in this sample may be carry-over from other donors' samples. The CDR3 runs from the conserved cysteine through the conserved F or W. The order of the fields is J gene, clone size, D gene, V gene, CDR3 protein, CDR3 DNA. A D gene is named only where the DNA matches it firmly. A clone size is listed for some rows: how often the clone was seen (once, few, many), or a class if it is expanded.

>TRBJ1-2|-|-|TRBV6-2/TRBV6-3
CASSESGTGGYTF
TGTGCCAGCAGTGAGTCTGGGACGGGAGGCTACACCTTC
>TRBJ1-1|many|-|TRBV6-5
CASSYRQGNTEAFF
TGTGCCAGCAGTTACAGGCAGGGCAACACTGAAGCTTTCTTT
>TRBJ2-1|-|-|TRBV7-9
CASSAPNRDNEQFF
TGTGCCAGCAGCGCGCCCAACAGGGACAATGAGCAGTTCTTC
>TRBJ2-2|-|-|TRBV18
CASSPGGGNTGELFF
TGTGCCAGCTCACCCGGAGGAGGGAACACCGGGGAGCTGTTTTTT
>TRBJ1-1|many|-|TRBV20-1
CSAKGDRDTEAFF
TGCAGTGCTAAAGGGGATAGGGACACTGAAGCTTTCTTT
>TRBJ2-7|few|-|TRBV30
CAWSQGSWEQYF
TGTGCCTGGAGCCAGGGGAGTTGGGAGCAGTACTTC
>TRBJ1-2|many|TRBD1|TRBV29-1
CSVDPGQGNYGYTF
TGCAGCGTTGATCCGGGACAGGGGAACTATGGCTACACCTTC
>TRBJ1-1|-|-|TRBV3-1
CASSQGAGTGPSTEAFF
TGTGCCAGCAGCCAAGGGGCAGGGACGGGGCCTAGCACTGAAGCTTTCTTT
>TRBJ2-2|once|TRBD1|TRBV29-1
CSVEDRTGPTGELFF
TGCAGCGTTGAAGACAGGACAGGGCCCACCGGGGAGCTGTTTTTT
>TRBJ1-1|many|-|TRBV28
CASSQELNTEAFF
TGTGCCAGCAGTCAGGAGCTGAACACTGAAGCTTTCTTT
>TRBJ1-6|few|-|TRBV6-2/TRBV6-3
CASSSLGRAEDSPLHF
TGTGCCAGCAGTTCCCTAGGCAGGGCTGAGGATTCACCCCTCCACTTT
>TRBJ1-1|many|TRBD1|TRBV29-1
CSVQGSWTEAFF
TGCAGCGTACAGGGGAGTTGGACTGAAGCTTTCTTT
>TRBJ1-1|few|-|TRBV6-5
CASSSPGRVNREAFF
TGTGCCAGCAGTTCCCCGGGCAGGGTTAATAGGGAAGCTTTCTTT
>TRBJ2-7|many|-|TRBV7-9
CASSLLRAGSSYEQYF
TGTGCCAGCAGCTTACTTAGAGCGGGTAGCTCCTACGAGCAGTACTTC
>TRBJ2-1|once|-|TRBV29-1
CSADRSSSYNEQFF
TGCAGCGCCGACAGGTCAAGCTCCTACAATGAGCAGTTCTTC
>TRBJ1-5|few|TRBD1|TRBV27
CASRLTGYSNQPQHF
TGTGCCAGCAGGCTGACAGGGTATAGCAATCAGCCCCAGCATTTT
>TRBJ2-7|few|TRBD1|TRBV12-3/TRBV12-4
CASSLALGTGYYEQYF
TGTGCCAGCAGTTTAGCGCTGGGGACAGGGTACTACGAGCAGTACTTC
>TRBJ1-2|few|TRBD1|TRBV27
CASSLRTGRALDGYTF
TGTGCCAGCAGTCTACGGACAGGGCGGGCCTTGGATGGCTACACCTTC
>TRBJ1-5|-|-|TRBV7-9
CASSFPDQPQHF
TGTGCCAGCAGCTTCCCGGATCAGCCCCAGCATTTT
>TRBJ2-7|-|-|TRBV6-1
CASSVVPDVSYEQYF
TGTGCCAGCAGTGTCGTGCCAGACGTTTCCTACGAGCAGTACTTC
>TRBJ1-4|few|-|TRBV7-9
CASSFSDIATNEKLFF
TGTGCCAGCAGCTTCTCGGACATAGCAACTAATGAAAAACTGTTTTTT
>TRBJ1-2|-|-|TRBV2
CASSRLTYGYTF
TGTGCCAGCAGTAGACTAACCTATGGCTACACCTTC
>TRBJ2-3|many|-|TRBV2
CASKPSESSDTQYF
TGTGCCAGCAAGCCATCGGAGTCCTCAGATACGCAGTATTTT
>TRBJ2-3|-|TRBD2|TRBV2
CASSERASGSSTDTQYF
TGTGCCAGCAGTGAAAGGGCTAGCGGGAGCAGCACAGATACGCAGTATTTT
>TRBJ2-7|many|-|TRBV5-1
CASSPEGLSYEQYF
TGCGCCAGCAGCCCGGAGGGGCTTTCCTACGAGCAGTACTTC
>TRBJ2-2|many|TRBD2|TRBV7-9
CASSSTFSGMNTGELFF
TGTGCCAGCAGCTCAACTTTTAGCGGGATGAACACCGGGGAGCTGTTTTTT
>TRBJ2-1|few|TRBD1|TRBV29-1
CSVEGTGTNYNEQFF
TGCAGCGTTGAGGGGACAGGTACCAACTACAATGAGCAGTTCTTC
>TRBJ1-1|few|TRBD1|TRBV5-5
CASSRWDSLDNPNTEAFF
TGTGCCAGCAGCCGTTGGGACAGCCTAGATAACCCGAACACTGAAGCTTTCTTT
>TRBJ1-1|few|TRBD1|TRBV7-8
CASSLRDRPTEAFF
TGTGCCAGCAGCCTCCGGGACAGACCTACTGAAGCTTTCTTT
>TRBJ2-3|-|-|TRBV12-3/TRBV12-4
CASSRGFSTDTQYF
TGTGCCAGCAGCCGGGGGTTTAGCACAGATACGCAGTATTTT
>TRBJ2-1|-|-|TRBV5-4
CASSHNNEQFF
TGTGCCAGCAGCCACAACAATGAGCAGTTCTTC
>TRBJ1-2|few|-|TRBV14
CASSQDRRYGYTF
TGTGCCAGCAGCCAAGATCGACGCTATGGCTACACCTTC
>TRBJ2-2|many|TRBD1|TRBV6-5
CASSAAGTGTGELFF
TGTGCCAGCAGTGCCGCCGGGACAGGCACCGGGGAGCTGTTTTTT
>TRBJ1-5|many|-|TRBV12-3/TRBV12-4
CASSLDSRNQPQHF
TGTGCCAGCAGTTTAGACAGTAGAAATCAGCCCCAGCATTTT
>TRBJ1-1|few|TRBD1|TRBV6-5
CASTRPGQGAEAFF
TGTGCCAGCACCAGACCGGGACAGGGGGCTGAAGCTTTCTTT
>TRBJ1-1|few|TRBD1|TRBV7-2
CASSFKNRGLFGTEAFF
TGTGCCAGCAGTTTTAAGAACAGGGGATTGTTCGGAACTGAAGCTTTCTTT
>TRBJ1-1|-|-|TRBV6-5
CASSLGKGNTEAFF
TGTGCCAGCAGTTTGGGGAAGGGGAACACTGAAGCTTTCTTT
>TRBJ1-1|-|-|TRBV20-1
CSAPQGNPRTEAFF
TGCAGTGCTCCCCAAGGGAACCCCCGAACTGAAGCTTTCTTT
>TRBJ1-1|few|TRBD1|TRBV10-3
CAIRQGNDPATEAFF
TGTGCCATCAGACAGGGGAACGACCCGGCCACTGAAGCTTTCTTT
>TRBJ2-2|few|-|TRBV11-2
CASSLDRGAGELFF
TGTGCCAGCAGCTTAGATCGAGGGGCCGGGGAGCTGTTTTTT
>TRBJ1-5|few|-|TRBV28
CASSFYRENQPQHF
TGTGCCAGCAGTTTCTACAGGGAGAATCAGCCCCAGCATTTT
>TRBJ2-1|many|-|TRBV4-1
CASSQVGGNEQFF
TGCGCCAGCAGCCAAGTCGGGGGTAATGAGCAGTTCTTC
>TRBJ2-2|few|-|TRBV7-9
CASSFIGGSNTGELFF
TGTGCCAGCAGCTTCATCGGGGGATCGAACACCGGGGAGCTGTTTTTT
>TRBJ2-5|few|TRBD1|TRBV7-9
CASSSRSGQGEETQYF
TGTGCCAGCAGCTCCCGTTCGGGACAGGGTGAAGAGACCCAGTACTTC
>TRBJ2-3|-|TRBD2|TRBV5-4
CASSPQASGVGTDTQYF
TGTGCCAGCAGCCCCCAGGCTAGCGGTGTCGGCACAGATACGCAGTATTTT
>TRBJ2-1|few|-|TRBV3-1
CASSQDLVAEPSYNEQFF
TGTGCCAGCAGCCAAGATCTGGTGGCGGAACCATCCTACAATGAGCAGTTCTTC
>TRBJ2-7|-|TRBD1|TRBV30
CAWSVGRGPGEQYF
TGTGCCTGGAGTGTAGGCAGGGGGCCTGGCGAGCAGTACTTC
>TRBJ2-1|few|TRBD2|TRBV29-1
CSVSGTSGRNEQFF
TGCAGCGTTTCCGGGACTAGCGGGAGAAATGAGCAGTTCTTC
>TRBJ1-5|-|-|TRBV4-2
CASSLGPTNQPQHF
TGTGCCAGCAGCCTTGGGCCGACCAATCAGCCCCAGCATTTT
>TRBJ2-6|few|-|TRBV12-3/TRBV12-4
CASSPIAGTNVLTF
TGTGCCAGCAGCCCCATCGCAGGGACCAACGTCCTGACTTTC
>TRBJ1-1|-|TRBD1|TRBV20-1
CSASTGAMGTEAFF
TGCAGTGCTAGTACAGGGGCTATGGGCACTGAAGCTTTCTTT
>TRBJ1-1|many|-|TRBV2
CASSEVRPGTEAFF
TGTGCCAGCAGTGAAGTTAGGCCGGGAACTGAAGCTTTCTTT
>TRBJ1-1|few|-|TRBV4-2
CASSQDQPGPDAEAFF
TGTGCCAGCAGCCAAGATCAACCGGGGCCGGATGCTGAAGCTTTCTTT
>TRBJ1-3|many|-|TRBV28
CASSPRTPGNTIYF
TGTGCCAGCAGTCCACGGACACCTGGAAACACCATATATTTT